The rows below give T cell receptor beta chains drawn from one sample of a study of blood T cell repertoires in COVID-19. Here immunoSEQ multiplex PCR was the method, and the copy in TCRdb shows in-frame clones only, minus some. The table includes more than 300,000 clones, more than 85% detected once. Sample: PBMCs or T cells enriched from blood (not recorded which). The source of these receptors is a woman under 40 who had been exposed to COVID-19. Each CDR3 is given with its conserved first and last residue. Fields, in order: V gene, D gene, J gene, clone size, CDR3 DNA, CDR3 protein. A D gene is named only where the DNA matches it firmly. Clone size is given for some rows only: seen once, a few or many times, or a class if the clone is expanded.

>TRBV4-3|TRBD1|TRBJ2-5|-
TGCGCCAGCAGCCAAGATGGGACAGGGGGTCAGACCCAGTACTTC
CASSQDGTGGQTQYF
>TRBV6-5|-|TRBJ1-6|-
TGTGCCAGCAGCCCCCGGCCGGAGTATAATTCACCCCTCCACTTT
CASSPRPEYNSPLHF
>TRBV5-6|-|TRBJ2-3|-
TGTGCCAGCAGCTTGGGCGGGGTCAGGACAGATACGCAGTATTTT
CASSLGGVRTDTQYF
>TRBV7-4|TRBD1|TRBJ1-3|once
TGTGCCAGCAGCTTTGGAGACAGGGCCTCTGGAAACACCATATATTTT
CASSFGDRASGNTIYF
>TRBV6-2/TRBV6-3|TRBD1|TRBJ1-5|-
TGTGCCAGCAGTACCCGGACAGGGGGAAGCAATCAGCCCCAGCATTTT
CASSTRTGGSNQPQHF
>TRBV19|-|TRBJ1-2|-
TGTGCCAGTAGCCACGGGGTGGCGGGAGCCTATGGCTACACCTTC
CASSHGVAGAYGYTF
>TRBV7-9|-|TRBJ1-1|-
TGTGCCAGCAGCTCTGGCGGGATGAACACTGAAGCTTTCTTT
CASSSGGMNTEAFF
>TRBV5-6|-|TRBJ1-2|-
TGTGCCAGCAGCCCTTCGGGGTTCTATGGCTACACCTTC
CASSPSGFYGYTF
>TRBV5-4|TRBD1|TRBJ2-7|-
TGTGCCAGCAGCTTGGCCGTGACAGGGGGGGACGAGCAGTACTTC
CASSLAVTGGDEQYF
>TRBV27|TRBD1|TRBJ2-7|-
TGTGCCAGCAGTTCTGGGACAGCTACCTACGAGCAGTACTTC
CASSSGTATYEQYF
>TRBV3-1/TRBV3-2|-|TRBJ1-2|-
TGTGCCAGCAGCTCACGCGGCGGGGTCAGGGGCTACACCTTC
CASSSRGGVRGYTF
>TRBV5-1|-|TRBJ1-4|-
TGCGCCAGCAGCTTGGCCGTACAGGGAGTGAATGAAAAACTGTTTTTT
CASSLAVQGVNEKLFF
>TRBV5-1|TRBD1|TRBJ1-5|-
TGCGCCAGCAGCCCCGGGACAGGGAGTCAGCCCCAGCATTTT
CASSPGTGSQPQHF
>TRBV7-9|-|TRBJ1-1|-
TGTGCCAGCAGCATCCACAGGGCTAGGCCTGAAGCTTTCTTT
CASSIHRARPEAFF
>TRBV27|-|TRBJ1-6|-
TGTGCCAGCAGTTTATCGACAGAGGCGAATTCACCCCTCCACTTT
CASSLSTEANSPLHF
>TRBV7-3|-|TRBJ2-1|-
TGTGCCTCCTCCTCTCGGCAGGGGCCCAGCAATGAGCAGTTCTTC
CASSSRQGPSNEQFF
>TRBV7-2|-|TRBJ1-5|-
TGTGCCAGCAGCTTAGGGCGGAATCAGCCCCAGCATTTT
CASSLGRNQPQHF
>TRBV5-6|TRBD2|TRBJ2-7|-
TGTGCCAGCAGCTTGGGGCTAGCGGGGGGAGAGCAGTACTTC
CASSLGLAGGEQYF
>TRBV15|-|TRBJ1-3|-
TGTGCCACCAGCAGAGAACAGGCCTCTGGAAACACCATATATTTT
CATSREQASGNTIYF
>TRBV19|TRBD1|TRBJ2-5|-
TGTGCCAGTAGCCGAGTATCGACAGGGGTTCAAGAGACCCAGTACTTC
CASSRVSTGVQETQYF
>TRBV6-5|-|TRBJ1-2|-
TGTGCCAGCAGGAGACAGGACAACTATGGCTACACCTTC
CASRRQDNYGYTF
>TRBV5-8|TRBD1|TRBJ2-1|-
TGTGCCAGCAAACAGGGGTTTTACAATGAGCAGTTCTTC
CASKQGFYNEQFF
>TRBV9|TRBD2|TRBJ2-3|-
TGTGCCAGCAGCGTAAGCGGGGGCCTCCTTAGCACAGATACGCAGTATTTT
CASSVSGGLLSTDTQYF
>TRBV7-3|TRBD1|TRBJ1-4|-
TGTGCCAGCAGCCGGGGCGTAGGGGGCGAAAAACTGTTTTTT
CASSRGVGGEKLFF
>TRBV27|-|TRBJ1-3|-
TGTGCCAGCAGTTCAAACAAATTCTCTGGAAACACCATATATTTT
CASSSNKFSGNTIYF
>TRBV7-9|TRBD1|TRBJ2-7|-
TGTGCCAGCAGCCCACGGGACAGGCAAACCTACGAGCAGTACTTC
CASSPRDRQTYEQYF
>TRBV29-1|-|TRBJ1-3|once
TGCAGCGTTCTAGGCCCCCTCGGCTCTGGAAACACCATATATTTT
CSVLGPLGSGNTIYF
>TRBV13|-|TRBJ1-3|-
TGTGCCAGCACCTTACAGGACAGCTCTGGAAACACCATATATTTT
CASTLQDSSGNTIYF
>TRBV5-6|-|TRBJ2-7|-
TGTGCCAGCAGCTTGGGGTCCCTCAGGGCCTACGAGCAGTACTTC
CASSLGSLRAYEQYF
>TRBV5-1|TRBD1|TRBJ2-7|-
TGCGCCAGCAGCTTGGGATCGACAGGGGGCGCGTACGAGCAGTACTTC
CASSLGSTGGAYEQYF